These T cell receptor beta chains were read from a single sample in a study of cytomegalovirus exposure and HLA in healthy donors. Profiled with immunoSEQ multiplex PCR; TCRdb holds only in-frame clones, not every one. The sample has 200,000 to 250,000 clones; 85% to 90% are singletons. The sequencing input was PBMCs. The receptors come from a human donor in good health. Both conserved end residues are part of each CDR3. D genes are given only for firm matches. Size is stated for part of the rows, as once, few or many counts, or as a class when the clone is expanded.

>-|TRBV27|TRBJ1-2|-
CASSTNLDRNYGYTF
TGTGCCAGCAGTACAAACCTCGACAGGAACTATGGCTACACCTTC
>-|TRBV5-1|TRBJ2-7|-
CASSLAGQPLNYEQYF
TGCGCCAGCAGCTTGGCAGGACAGCCTTTAAACTACGAGCAGTACTTC
>TRBD1|TRBV28|TRBJ1-4|-
CASSSDRAFYEKLFF
TGTGCCAGCAGTTCGGACAGGGCCTTCTATGAAAAACTGTTTTTT
>-|TRBV7-9|TRBJ1-1|-
CASSFVQGSTEAFF
TGTGCCAGCAGCTTCGTTCAGGGGAGCACTGAAGCTTTCTTT
>TRBD2|TRBV19|TRBJ2-7|-
CASSWASGATYEQYF
TGTGCCAGTAGTTGGGCTAGCGGGGCCACCTACGAGCAGTACTTC
>TRBD2|TRBV11-2|TRBJ2-7|-
CASSLLSGSSIYEQYF
TGTGCCAGCAGCCTCCTGAGCGGGAGTAGTATCTACGAGCAGTACTTC
>TRBD2|TRBV6-1|TRBJ2-7|-
CATRRPSGGVDEQYF
TGTGCCACTCGCCGTCCTAGCGGGGGGGTCGACGAGCAGTACTTC
>TRBD1|TRBV7-9|TRBJ2-1|-
CASSLGPGGVIANEQFF
TGTGCCAGCAGCTTAGGACCAGGGGGTGTGATCGCCAATGAGCAGTTCTTC
>TRBD1|TRBV11-2|TRBJ1-5|-
CASSRGTGGNQPQHF
TGTGCCAGCAGCCGTGGGACAGGGGGTAATCAGCCCCAGCATTTT
>-|TRBV7-6|TRBJ1-5|-
CASSLIQGINQPQHF
TGTGCCAGCAGCCTTATACAGGGAATCAATCAGCCCCAGCATTTT
>-|TRBV11-2|TRBJ2-1|-
CASSSRPRGRAEDEQFF
TGTGCCAGCAGCTCTCGCCCGAGGGGGAGGGCCGAGGACGAGCAGTTCTTC
>TRBD2|TRBV6-1|TRBJ2-7|-
CASTSGGTSSYEQYF
TGTGCCAGCACGAGCGGGGGCACGAGCTCCTACGAGCAGTACTTC
>TRBD1|TRBV9|TRBJ2-7|once
CASSVGGGTGYEQYF
TGTGCCAGCAGCGTAGGTGGAGGGACAGGTTACGAGCAGTACTTC
>TRBD1|TRBV6-6|TRBJ1-1|once
CASRQGTNTEAFF
TGTGCCAGCAGACAGGGGACGAACACTGAAGCTTTCTTT
>TRBD1|TRBV15|TRBJ1-2|few
CATSRQTGVGYGYTF
TGTGCCACCAGCAGGCAGACAGGGGTGGGCTATGGCTACACCTTC
>-|TRBV29-1|TRBJ1-2|-
CSVLRTLGGYTF
TGCAGCGTTTTGAGGACTTTGGGTGGCTACACCTTC
>TRBD1|TRBV27|TRBJ1-5|-
CASSSRQGAPNQPQHF
TGTGCCAGCAGTTCTAGACAGGGGGCACCGAATCAGCCCCAGCATTTT
>-|TRBV5-1|TRBJ1-2|-
CASSLAIFSGGYTF
TGCGCCAGCAGCTTGGCCATTTTTTCAGGAGGCTACACCTTC
>-|TRBV4-1|TRBJ1-2|-
CASSQRKEDFYGYTF
TGCGCCAGCAGCCAACGGAAAGAGGACTTCTATGGCTACACCTTC
>TRBD2|TRBV18|TRBJ2-3|-
CASSRSSGYTDTQYF
TGTGCCAGCTCACGCTCTAGCGGATACACAGATACGCAGTATTTT
>TRBD1|TRBV13|TRBJ2-3|-
CASSYRDRGMDTQYF
TGTGCCAGCAGCTACCGGGACAGGGGGATGGATACGCAGTATTTT
>TRBD2|TRBV4-2|TRBJ2-2|-
CASSQDRAGGPTGELFF
TGTGCCAGCAGCCAAGATCGGGCGGGAGGGCCCACCGGGGAGCTGTTTTTT
>-|TRBV7-9|TRBJ1-3|-
CASSFHQGSGNTIYF
TGTGCCAGCAGCTTCCATCAGGGGTCTGGAAACACCATATATTTT